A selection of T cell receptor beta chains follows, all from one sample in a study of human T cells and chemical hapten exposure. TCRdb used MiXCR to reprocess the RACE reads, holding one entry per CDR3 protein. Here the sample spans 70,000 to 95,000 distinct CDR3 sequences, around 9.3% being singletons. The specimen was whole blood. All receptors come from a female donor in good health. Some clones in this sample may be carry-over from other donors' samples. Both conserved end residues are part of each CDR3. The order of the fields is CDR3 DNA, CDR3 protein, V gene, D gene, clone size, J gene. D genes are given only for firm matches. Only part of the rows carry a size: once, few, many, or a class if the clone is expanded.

CDR3 DNA: TGTGCCAGCAGCCTGGCCCCGGGGGAAGCCTACGAGCAGTACTTC
CDR3 protein: CASSLAPGEAYEQYF
V gene: TRBV7-2
D gene: -
clone size: -
J gene: TRBJ2-7

CDR3 DNA: TGTGCCAGCAGCCCGGGGTTGGCTAGCGGGGGGGCCGTCATTTTGTATTTT
CDR3 protein: CASSPGLASGGAVILYF
V gene: TRBV7-6
D gene: TRBD2
clone size: few
J gene: TRBJ2-3

CDR3 DNA: TGCGCCAGCAGCTTCGACAATCCTTCACTACAAGAGACCCAGTACTTC
CDR3 protein: CASSFDNPSLQETQYF
V gene: TRBV5-1
D gene: -
clone size: many
J gene: TRBJ2-5

CDR3 DNA: TGCAGTGCTAGAGACTACTACGAGCAGTACTTC
CDR3 protein: CSARDYYEQYF
V gene: TRBV20-1
D gene: -
clone size: many
J gene: TRBJ2-7

CDR3 DNA: TGTGCCAGCAGCCAACCGCTCGGAGTGAACACTGAAGCTTTCTTT
CDR3 protein: CASSQPLGVNTEAFF
V gene: TRBV3-1
D gene: -
clone size: many
J gene: TRBJ1-1

CDR3 DNA: TGCGCCAGCAGCGCTCAGGACCTTGATTCACCCCTCCACTTT
CDR3 protein: CASSAQDLDSPLHF
V gene: TRBV5-1
D gene: -
clone size: many
J gene: TRBJ1-6

CDR3 DNA: TGCGCCAGCAGCCAAGATCCCGGGACTAGCGTTTACGAGCAGTACTTC
CDR3 protein: CASSQDPGTSVYEQYF
V gene: TRBV4-3
D gene: TRBD2
clone size: many
J gene: TRBJ2-7

CDR3 DNA: TGCAGTGCTAGTCTGGGTTACGAGCAGTACTTC
CDR3 protein: CSASLGYEQYF
V gene: TRBV20-1
D gene: -
clone size: -
J gene: TRBJ2-7

CDR3 DNA: TGTGCCAGCAGCTTCGATAATTCACCCCTCCACTTT
CDR3 protein: CASSFDNSPLHF
V gene: TRBV11-2
D gene: -
clone size: -
J gene: TRBJ1-6

CDR3 DNA: TGCAGCGTACGCAAACGGACAGGGCCTGAAGCTTTCTTT
CDR3 protein: CSVRKRTGPEAFF
V gene: TRBV29-1
D gene: TRBD1
clone size: many
J gene: TRBJ1-1

CDR3 DNA: TGCAGTTCACCTCCGAAGGCGGGGGTCAGCGATACGCAGTATTTT
CDR3 protein: CSSPPKAGVSDTQYF
V gene: TRBV20-1
D gene: TRBD2
clone size: many
J gene: TRBJ2-3

CDR3 DNA: TGCAGTGCGTGGTACCCGGTAGGCAATCAGCCCCAGCATTTT
CDR3 protein: CSAWYPVGNQPQHF
V gene: TRBV20-1
D gene: -
clone size: once
J gene: TRBJ1-5

CDR3 DNA: TGTGCCAGCAGCCTACGTTCTAGCGGGGGCATCACAGATACGCAGTATTTT
CDR3 protein: CASSLRSSGGITDTQYF
V gene: TRBV7-2
D gene: TRBD2
clone size: -
J gene: TRBJ2-3

CDR3 DNA: TGTGCCAGCAGCCCCCAGACAGAGTCAAGCAATCAGCCCCAGCATTTT
CDR3 protein: CASSPQTESSNQPQHF
V gene: TRBV13
D gene: -
clone size: -
J gene: TRBJ1-5

CDR3 DNA: TGCAGCGGGGCGGGGGGCGCTAAACCAGATACGCAGTATTTT
CDR3 protein: CSGAGGAKPDTQYF
V gene: TRBV29-1
D gene: TRBD2
clone size: few
J gene: TRBJ2-3

CDR3 DNA: TGCGCCAGCAGCCACGCGGGGTACTCTGGGGCCAACGTCCTGACTTTC
CDR3 protein: CASSHAGYSGANVLTF
V gene: TRBV4-1
D gene: -
clone size: many
J gene: TRBJ2-6

CDR3 DNA: TGCAGTGCTAGATTGGGGCAATACCGTACCCAGTACTTC
CDR3 protein: CSARLGQYRTQYF
V gene: TRBV20-1
D gene: -
clone size: -
J gene: TRBJ2-5

CDR3 DNA: TGCAGCGTTGAGTCCGGGATGAACACTGAAGCTTTCTTT
CDR3 protein: CSVESGMNTEAFF
V gene: TRBV29-1
D gene: -
clone size: many
J gene: TRBJ1-1

CDR3 DNA: TGCAGCGTTGAAGGTAACAGGAGAGAAGCTTTCTTT
CDR3 protein: CSVEGNRREAFF
V gene: TRBV29-1
D gene: -
clone size: few
J gene: TRBJ1-1

CDR3 DNA: TGTGCCAGCAGCCAAGCCGGAGGCGCAGATACGCAGTATTTT
CDR3 protein: CASSQAGGADTQYF
V gene: TRBV14
D gene: -
clone size: -
J gene: TRBJ2-3

CDR3 DNA: TGTGCCAGCAGCCCTTCGGAGGGGGGCGCGACAGATACGCAGTATTTT
CDR3 protein: CASSPSEGGATDTQYF
V gene: TRBV12-3/TRBV12-4
D gene: -
clone size: -
J gene: TRBJ2-3

CDR3 DNA: TGTGCCAGCAGTCATACCCACGTAGATACGCAGTATTTT
CDR3 protein: CASSHTHVDTQYF
V gene: TRBV12-3/TRBV12-4
D gene: -
clone size: few
J gene: TRBJ2-3

CDR3 DNA: TGTGCCAGCAGTTACTCGATCGGGGACAGAACTACCTACGAGCAGTACTTC
CDR3 protein: CASSYSIGDRTTYEQYF
V gene: TRBV6-5
D gene: TRBD1
clone size: many
J gene: TRBJ2-7

CDR3 DNA: TGTGCCATCAGGGACCGGGGATTCAATGAGCAGTTCTTC
CDR3 protein: CAIRDRGFNEQFF
V gene: TRBV10-3
D gene: -
clone size: -
J gene: TRBJ2-1

CDR3 DNA: TGCAGTGCCAAACAGAGCACAGATACGCAGTATTTT
CDR3 protein: CSAKQSTDTQYF
V gene: TRBV20-1
D gene: -
clone size: few
J gene: TRBJ2-3

CDR3 DNA: TGTGCCAGCAGTTTCATCTCCAATCAGCCCCAGCATTTT
CDR3 protein: CASSFISNQPQHF
V gene: TRBV28
D gene: -
clone size: many
J gene: TRBJ1-5

CDR3 DNA: TGCAGCGTTGAAGAATGGGGAAGAAAGATGAATCACTATGGCTACACCTTC
CDR3 protein: CSVEEWGRKMNHYGYTF
V gene: TRBV29-1
D gene: -
clone size: -
J gene: TRBJ1-2